Below, 14 T cell receptor beta chains from the same sample are listed, as sequenced in a study of tissue T cells after allogeneic stem cell transplantation (dated by TCRdb to 2022 to 2024). According to the study, the label for this sample's time point signals: mouse harvest day 7 after allogeneic transplant. Mouse grafts consisting of 10^7 T-cell-depleted bone marrow cells combined with 10^6 splenic CD5+ T cells were administered by tail vein injection. Library prep was done by the immunoSEQ multiplex PCR assay. The immuneACCESS repertoire file appears here via TCRdb, limited to in-frame rearrangements. These files lack a portion of the clones; in checked studies, under half of the deficit traces to unresolved V genes, and the cause of the others is not known. Here the sample has about 7,800 clones; 35% to 60% occur a single time. 8.4% of the sample comes from the top ten. The sequencing input was gut tissue. Receptors were obtained from a female BALB/c mouse given C57BL/6 T cells with graft-versus-host disease after an allogeneic hematopoietic cell transplant.

In regard to this clone: Genes and germline are mouse. The read ends 1 residue shy of where the CDR3 ends; the end is completed using the germline J gene. The chain combines TRBV14 with TRBJ2-4; 7 bases are a match to TRBD1. Germline lookup yields CDR1 SGHDT and CDR2 FRDEAV. V shed 3 bases, J shed 3 bases, and the junction held 4 bases outside the gene matches. The CDR3 has 14 residues. The CDR3 DNA, read in part, is TGTGCCAGCAGTTCCAACAGGGGCCAAAACACCTTGTAC. Its protein is CASSSNRGQNTLY. The full CDR3 reads CASSSNRGQNTLYF.

This clone was seen a handful of times. The genes and germline here are from mouse. The CDR3 extends 1 residue past the end of the read, so its final part is completed from the germline J gene. The V and J genes are TRBV19 and TRBJ2-7; 8 nucleotides agree with TRBD2. The CDR3 extends over 13 amino acids. After removal of 1 base from V and 4 bases from J, the junction contained 1 base not matched to a gene. Germline V gene data show CDR1 as FNHDT and CDR2 as SITEND (reference sequence). CDR3 sequence reads: CASSISGGYEQYF. The sequenced CDR3 bases are TGTGCCAGCAGTATATCTGGGGGGTATGAACAGTAC. The full variable domain, its missing parts supplied by reference TRBV19 and TRBJ2-7, is GGIITQTPKFLIGQEGQKLTLKCQQNFNHDTMYWYRQDSGKGLRLIYYSITENDLQKGDLSEGYDASREKKSSFSLTVTSAQKNEMAVFLCASSISGGYEQYFGPGTRLTVL.

Note on this clone: The gene names given are mouse names. The read ends 1 residue shy of where the CDR3 ends; the end is completed using the germline J gene. The chain joins TRBV31 to TRBJ1-6; TRBD1 matches 7 bases. TRBJ1-6 is designated an ORF whose function remains uncertain. CDR3 length: 12 amino acids. Trimming took 8 bases from V and 5 from J; bases not matched to a gene: 3. Germline lookup yields CDR1 GKSSPN and CDR2 SITVG. The sequenced part of the CDR3 DNA is TGTGCCGGGACAGCCAATAATTCGCCCCTCTAC. This encodes CAGTANNSPLY. The CDR3 as a whole reads CAGTANNSPLYF.

A word on this clone: Gene names and germline match the mouse. The read ends 1 residue shy of where the CDR3 ends; the end is completed using the germline J gene. The chain links TRBV16 to TRBJ2-4; TRBD2 agrees at 9 bases. The CDR3 has 15 amino acids. The V and J ends lost 8 bases and 0 bases, in that order; junction bases with no gene match: 6. CDR1 and CDR2 (germline): SGHSA, FRNQAP. The CDR3 bases that were read are TGTGCAAGCGGCCAGACTGGGGGTAGTCAAAACACCTTGTAC. Its translation: CASGQTGGSQNTLY. The CDR3 in full is CASGQTGGSQNTLYF.

This clone was seen a handful of times. Gene names refer to mouse genes. The CDR3 end falls 1 residue outside the read, so it is completed with the germline J gene. The chain links TRBV5 to TRBJ2-7; the D is unclear. The CDR3 length is 13 residues. The V gene lost 0 bases and the J gene lost 3 bases, with 6 bases spanning the gap. Germline values: CDR1 LGHNA, CDR2 YNLKQL (reference sequence). The CDR3 region is CASSQDRFYEQYF. The sequenced part of the CDR3 DNA is TGTGCCAGCAGCCAAGACAGATTCTATGAACAGTAC.

As regards this clone: Gene names follow the mouse nomenclature. The CDR3 is cut off 1 residue early in the read; its end comes from the germline J gene. V is TRBV12-2 and J is TRBJ2-3; no firm D call. From germline, CDR1 is SGHLS and CDR2 HYDKME. Trimming took 0 bases from V and 0 from J, leaving 9 bases between them. The CDR3 is 15 amino acids. Partial CDR3 DNA: TGTGCCAGCTCTCTCGATGGGAATAGTGCAGAAACGCTGTAT. This encodes CASSLDGNSAETLY. The full CDR3 protein is CASSLDGNSAETLYF.

In regard to this clone: Gene names and germline refer to mouse. The CDR3 is cut off 1 residue early in the read; its end comes from the germline J gene. The chain employs TRBV1 and TRBJ2-2; D is unclear. The CDR3 has 14 residues. Germline V CDR1 and CDR2: NSQYPW, LRSPGD (reference sequence). The V end lost 1 base, the J end lost 2 bases, and 5 bases lay between the germline ends. CDR3 residues: CTCSAGGNTGQLYF. The sequenced CDR3 bases are TGCACCTGCAGTGCAGGCGGGAACACCGGGCAGCTCTAC.

As concerns this clone: The gene names here belong to mouse. CDR3 DNA, as far as it was read: TGTGCCAGCAGTCTGTCTGGGGGCGCGTACCAAGACACCCAGTAC. As protein: CASSLSGGAYQDTQY. The full CDR3 protein is CASSLSGGAYQDTQYF. V usage is TRBV26 and J usage is TRBJ2-5, with D tentatively TRBD1 or TRBD2 (6 bases each). The read comes to an end 1 residue before the CDR3 does, leaving the germline J gene to fill in the end. The V end was cut by 0 bases, the J end by 1 base, with 11 bases between. Germline V gene sequence: CDR1 KGHPV, CDR2 FQNQEV (reference sequence). The CDR3 has 16 residues.

Notes on this clone: The genes are named according to mouse. The sequenced fragment ends 1 residue before the CDR3 boundary, so the rest is inferred from the germline J gene. This chain uses TRBV23 with TRBJ2-1; the table's D call, TRBD1, was not checked against the DNA. Germline CDR1 and CDR2: KGHTA and FQNQQP. The CDR3 has 15 residues. The sequenced part of the CDR3 DNA is TGCTCCAGCAGTCAAGGACAGGGGGACTATGCTGAGCAGTTC. It specifies CSSSQGQGDYAEQF. The whole CDR3 sequence is CSSSQGQGDYAEQFF.

This clone was seen a handful of times. Genes here carry mouse names. The read terminates 1 residue before the CDR3 end, so the remaining end is supplied by the germline J gene. This sequence joins TRBV31 and TRBJ2-1; weak D call: TRBD1 (5 bases). CDR1 is GKSSPN, CDR2 SITVG, per germline. The CDR3 sequence is 13 residues long. V was clipped by 5 bases and J by 0 bases, with 8 bases between them. Incomplete CDR3 DNA: TGTGCCTGGGCACAGGATAACTATGCTGAGCAGTTC. Translated, it gives CAWAQDNYAEQF. The whole CDR3 sequence reads CAWAQDNYAEQFF.

On this clone itself: Genes and germline come from the mouse. Read data end 1 residue before the CDR3 end; the end is taken from the germline J gene. The rearrangement uses TRBV12-1 and TRBJ2-5, with D possibly being TRBD2 (5 bases). The V gene's germline CDR1 is SGHSN and CDR2 HYEKVE. V was clipped by 0 bases and J by 0 bases, with 6 bases between them. The length of the CDR3 is 14 residues. CDR3 DNA (partial): TGTGCCAGCTCTCTCCTGGGTAACCAAGACACCCAGTAC. Translating it yields CASSLLGNQDTQY. The CDR3 in full is CASSLLGNQDTQYF.

With respect to this clone: Gene names refer to mouse genes. The read terminates 1 residue before the CDR3 end, so the remaining end is supplied by the germline J gene. The chain carries TRBV26 and TRBJ2-3, with 12 positions matching TRBD2. Per the germline V gene, CDR1 is KGHPV and CDR2 is FQNQEV (reference sequence). Trimming took 4 bases from V and 3 from J; bases not matched to a gene: 5. CDR3 size: 16 residues. The CDR3 protein is CASSQTGGARAETLYF. CDR3 bases read: TGTGCCAGCAGTCAGACTGGGGGGGCGCGGGCAGAAACGCTGTAT.

This clone was counted only a few times. Gene names follow the mouse nomenclature. The CDR3 end falls 1 residue outside the read, so it is completed with the germline J gene. The genes are TRBV1 and TRBJ1-5, with TRBD1 as a possible D gene (6 bases). V was trimmed by 3 bases and J by 2 bases, leaving 11 bases between them. The V gene's germline CDR1 is NSQYPW and CDR2 LRSPGD (reference sequence). The CDR3 covers 15 residues. The CDR3 loop is CTCSAPGGHNQAPLF. The CDR3 bases that were read are TGCACCTGCAGTGCCCCCGGGGGGCACAACCAGGCTCCGCTT.

Concerning this clone itself: Each gene name is a mouse one. The CDR3 end is not reached by the read, which stops 1 residue before it; the germline J gene fills it in. This chain joins TRBV13-3 and TRBJ2-5; TRBD1 matches at 8 bases. The germline V gene encodes CDR1 NNHDY and CDR2 SYVADS. This CDR3 spans 14 amino acids. J gave up 6 bases and V 0 bases, and 3 bases lay outside the gene matches. CDR3 sequence reads: CASSDEQGEDTQYF. The CDR3 bases that were read are TGTGCCAGCAGTGATGAACAGGGGGAGGACACCCAGTAC.